The 9 T cell receptor beta chains given below trace back to one sample, sequenced in a study of blood T cells in healthy people across ages. Together with a sample-barcoded 5' primer, a J-beta primer mix was included in a second PCR lasting about 6 to 11 cycles. Each CDR3 protein is one row after TCRdb ran MiXCR on the 5' RACE reads. The sample has approximately 850,000 distinct CDR3 sequences; 40% to 50% are singletons. Sequencing input: blood. Receptors were obtained from a man aged 55-75 years in good health.

This clonotype has a handful of counts. This sequence joins TRBV7-3 and TRBJ2-1, with D hard to call. CDR3 length: 14 residues. Per germline, CDR1 SGHTA and CDR2 FQGTGA. Trimming removed 6 bases at V and 9 bases at J, with 18 bases between. The CDR3 loop is CASSKVAPPGEQFF. CDR3 DNA: TGTGCCAGCAGTAAGGTCGCCCCTCCGGGTGAGCAGTTCTTC. The entire variable domain, with the rest obtained from reference TRBV7-3 and TRBJ2-1, is as follows: GAGVSQTPSNKVTEKGKYVELRCDPISGHTALYWYRQSLGQGPEFLIYFQGTGAADDSGLPNDRFFAVRPEGSVSTLKIQRTERGDSAVYLCASSKVAPPGEQFFGPGTRLTVL.

V usage is TRBV27 and J usage is TRBJ2-7; D might be TRBD2 (5 bases). V dropped 5 bases and J dropped 4 bases, with 21 bases sitting between them. The V gene's germline CDR1 is MNHEY and CDR2 SMNVEV (reference sequence). The CDR3 contains 16 residues. The chain's CDR3 is CASSPTQRFGLYEQYF. CDR3 DNA: TGTGCCAGCAGTCCAACCCAGAGGTTCGGACTGTACGAGCAGTACTTC.

The gene calls are TRBV10-3 and TRBJ1-5; 7 positions match TRBD1. V lost 8 bases to trimming and J lost 3 bases; unmatched junction nucleotides: 4. CDR1 ENHRY and CDR2 SYGVKD come from the germline V gene. The CDR3 is 13 amino acids. CDR3 sequence reads: CAIGQGDNQPQHF. CDR3 bases: TGTGCCATCGGTCAGGGGGACAATCAGCCCCAGCATTTT.

A word on this clonotype: This sequence may be a read error, since a much larger clone differs from it by one base. The gene calls are TRBV4-1 and TRBJ2-7, with TRBD2 as a possible D gene (6 bases). Germline-derived CDR1 and CDR2 are MGHRA and YSYEKL. V was pared by 1 base and J by 7 bases, with 17 bases between. This CDR3 comprises 15 residues. The CDR3 reads CASSQGGASYNEQYF. The CDR3 DNA follows: TGCGCCAGCAGCCAAGGCGGGGCGAGCTACAATGAGCAGTACTTC.

This clonotype has just a few counts. The chain carries TRBV5-6 and TRBJ2-3; D call uncertain. Germline V gene data show CDR1 as SGHDT and CDR2 as YYEEEE. Trimming removed 1 base at V and 7 bases at J, with 7 bases between. There are 12 residues in the CDR3. CDR3 nucleotides: TGTGCCAGCAGCTTGTCCGGCCATACGCAGTATTTT. Its protein product is CASSLSGHTQYF. The variable domain in full, with the rest retrieved from reference TRBV5-6 and TRBJ2-3, is DAGVTQSPTHLIKTRGQQVTLRCSPKSGHDTVSWYQQALGQGPQFIFQYYEEEERQRGNFPDRFSGHQFPNYSSELNVNALLLGDSALYLCASSLSGHTQYFGPGTRLTVL.

This chain joins TRBV7-9 and TRBJ1-1, with no clear D. Trimming pared 1 base from V and 0 bases from J, leaving 9 bases between. Germline-derived CDR1 and CDR2 are SEHNR and FQNEAQ (reference sequence). The CDR3 has 15 residues. Here the CDR3 reads CASSLVKGMNTEAFF. Written as DNA, the CDR3 is TGTGCCAGCAGCTTAGTGAAGGGAATGAACACTGAAGCTTTCTTT.

This chain uses TRBV29-1 with TRBJ1-2, with D possibly matching TRBD1 (5 bases). The CDR3 has 12 residues. V was clipped by 4 bases and J by 4 bases, with 10 bases between them. Germline V CDR1 and CDR2: SQVTM, ANQGSEA. CDR3 nucleotide sequence: TGCAGCGTTGGGACACCGAGCTATGGCTACACCTTC. As protein: CSVGTPSYGYTF.

This chain joins TRBV6-6 and TRBJ2-7, with D hard to call. The CDR3 extends over 15 amino acids. From germline, CDR1 is MNHNY and CDR2 SVGAGI (reference sequence). Between the trimmed V and J ends, which lost 2 bases and 3 bases, there was a span of 14 bases. Written as DNA, the CDR3 is TGTGCCAGCAGTTACCATGACACCGACCACTACGAGCAGTACTTC. This codes for CASSYHDTDHYEQYF.

This clonotype was seen a few times. The J gene is TRBJ2-1, the V gene TRBV6-6; D is tentatively TRBD1 or TRBD2 (5 bases each). The CDR3 totals 15 residues. Per the germline V gene, CDR1 is MNHNY and CDR2 is SVGAGI (reference sequence). With 0 bases removed from V and 9 bases from J, the gap between germline ends came to 15 bases. The CDR3: CASSYSNSGDVEQFF. DNA for the CDR3: TGTGCCAGCAGTTACTCGAACTCCGGGGACGTTGAGCAGTTCTTC.